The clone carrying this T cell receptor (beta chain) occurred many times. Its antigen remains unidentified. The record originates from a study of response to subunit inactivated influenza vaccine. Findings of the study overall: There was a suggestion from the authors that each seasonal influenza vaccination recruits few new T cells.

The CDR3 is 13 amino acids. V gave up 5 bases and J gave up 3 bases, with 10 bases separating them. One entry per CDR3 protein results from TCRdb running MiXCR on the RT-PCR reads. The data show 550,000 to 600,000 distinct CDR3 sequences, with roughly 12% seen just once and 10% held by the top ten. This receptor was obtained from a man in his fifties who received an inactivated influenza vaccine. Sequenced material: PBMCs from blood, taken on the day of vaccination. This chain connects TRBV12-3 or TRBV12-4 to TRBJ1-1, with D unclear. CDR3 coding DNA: TGTGCCAGCAGTAGCGGACGGTACACTGAAGCTTTCTTT. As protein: CASSSGRYTEAFF.